This T cell receptor beta chain was recovered during a study of cytomegalovirus exposure and HLA in healthy donors. The repertoire was sequenced with immunoSEQ multiplex PCR; TCRdb's copy has only in-frame clones and lacks some. The table shows approximately 240,000 clones, with 90% to 95% occurring only once. Note on this clone: Its antigen is undetermined.

Whole-study findings and limits: Researchers reported that three CMV-associated chains were confirmed in vitro as CMV antigen-specific.

Looked up from germline, CDR1 is SGHRS and CDR2 is YFSETQ. Trimming pared 2 bases from V and 4 bases from J, leaving 15 bases between. The CDR3 loop spans 15 amino acids. Material: PBMCs. The TCR originated in a woman aged 18-30 years in good health and CMV-seronegative. The J gene is TRBJ1-1, the V gene TRBV5-1; no firm D call. CDR3 coding DNA: TGCGCCAGCAGCTTTTCGCCTATCGATGGCACTGAAGCTTTCTTT. Amino acid sequence: CASSFSPIDGTEAFF.